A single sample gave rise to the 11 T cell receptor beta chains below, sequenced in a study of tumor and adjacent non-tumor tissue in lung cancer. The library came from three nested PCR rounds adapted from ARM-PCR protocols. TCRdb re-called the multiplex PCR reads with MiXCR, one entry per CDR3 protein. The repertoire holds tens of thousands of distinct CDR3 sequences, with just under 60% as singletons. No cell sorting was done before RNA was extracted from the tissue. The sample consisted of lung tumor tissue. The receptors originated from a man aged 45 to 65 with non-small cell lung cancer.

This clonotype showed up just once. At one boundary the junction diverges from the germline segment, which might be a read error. DNA for the CDR3: TGTGTCAGCAGTTCGGGACAGGGGGGCTCCTACAACGAGCAGTTCTTC. Amino acids: CVSSSGQGGSYNEQFF. The chain recombines TRBV6-5 with TRBJ2-1, with TRBD1 matching 11 bases. This CDR3 contains 16 residues. Germline CDR1 is MNHEY and CDR2 is SVGAGI.

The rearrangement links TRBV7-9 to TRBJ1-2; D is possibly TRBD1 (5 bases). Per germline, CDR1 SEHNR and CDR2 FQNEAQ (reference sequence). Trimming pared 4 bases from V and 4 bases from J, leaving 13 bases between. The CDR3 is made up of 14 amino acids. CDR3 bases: TGTGCCAGCAGCTCTGAGCAGGGCACCTATGGCTACACCTTC. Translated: CASSSEQGTYGYTF.

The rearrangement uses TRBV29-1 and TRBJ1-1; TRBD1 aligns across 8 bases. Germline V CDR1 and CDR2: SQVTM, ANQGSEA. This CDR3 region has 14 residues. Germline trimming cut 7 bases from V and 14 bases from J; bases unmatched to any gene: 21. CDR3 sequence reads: CSGEGQGAYTETFF. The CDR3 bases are TGCAGCGGGGAGGGGCAGGGGGCATACACTGAAACCTTCTTT.

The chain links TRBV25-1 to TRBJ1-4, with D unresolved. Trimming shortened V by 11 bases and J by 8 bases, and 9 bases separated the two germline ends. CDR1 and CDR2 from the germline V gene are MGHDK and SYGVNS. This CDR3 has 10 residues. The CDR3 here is CAGRGEKLFF. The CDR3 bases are TGTGCCGGCCGCGGAGAAAAACTGTTTTTT.

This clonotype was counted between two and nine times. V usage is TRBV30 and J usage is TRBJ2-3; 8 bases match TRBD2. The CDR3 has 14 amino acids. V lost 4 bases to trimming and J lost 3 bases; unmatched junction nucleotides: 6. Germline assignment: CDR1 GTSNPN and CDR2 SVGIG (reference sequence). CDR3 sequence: CAWNLAGDTDTQYF. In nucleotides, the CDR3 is TGTGCCTGGAATCTAGCGGGCGATACAGATACGCAGTATTTT.

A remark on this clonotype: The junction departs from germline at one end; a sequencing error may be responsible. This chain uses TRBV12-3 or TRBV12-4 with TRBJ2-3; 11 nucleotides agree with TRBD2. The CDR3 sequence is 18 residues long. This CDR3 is CGSSLRLAGGTSTDTQYF. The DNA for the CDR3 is TGTGGCAGCAGTTTAAGGCTAGCGGGGGGCACTAGCACAGATACACAGTATTTT.

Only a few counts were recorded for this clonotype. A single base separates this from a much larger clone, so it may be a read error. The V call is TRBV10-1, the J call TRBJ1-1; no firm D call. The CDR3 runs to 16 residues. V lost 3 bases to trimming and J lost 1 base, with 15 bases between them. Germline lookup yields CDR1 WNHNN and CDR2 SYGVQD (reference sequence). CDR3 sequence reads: CASSDYRVGPNTEAFF. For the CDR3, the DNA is TGCGCCAGCAGTGATTATCGCGTAGGGCCGAACACTGAAGCTTTCTTT.

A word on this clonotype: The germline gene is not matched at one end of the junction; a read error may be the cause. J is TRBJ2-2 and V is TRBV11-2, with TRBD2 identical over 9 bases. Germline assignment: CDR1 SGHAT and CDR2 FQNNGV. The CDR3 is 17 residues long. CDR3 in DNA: TGTACCAGTAGCTCGAGCGGGGGGACCTTCTTAGCCGGGGAGCTGTTTTTT. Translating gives CTSSSSGGTFLAGELFF.

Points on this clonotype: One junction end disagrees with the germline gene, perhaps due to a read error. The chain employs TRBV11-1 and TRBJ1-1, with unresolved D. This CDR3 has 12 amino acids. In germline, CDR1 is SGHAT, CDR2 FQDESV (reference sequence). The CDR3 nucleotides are TGTGCCAGCAGCTTAGTGGGGAGAGAAGCTTTCTTC. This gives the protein CASSLVGREAFF.

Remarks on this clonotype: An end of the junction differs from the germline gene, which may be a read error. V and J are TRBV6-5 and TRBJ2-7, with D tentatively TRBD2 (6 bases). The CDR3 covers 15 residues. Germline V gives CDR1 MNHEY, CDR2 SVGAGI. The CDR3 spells CVSSPETTVTGEQYF. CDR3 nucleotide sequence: TGTGTCAGCAGTCCTGAGACTACAGTAACGGGAGAACAGTACTTC.

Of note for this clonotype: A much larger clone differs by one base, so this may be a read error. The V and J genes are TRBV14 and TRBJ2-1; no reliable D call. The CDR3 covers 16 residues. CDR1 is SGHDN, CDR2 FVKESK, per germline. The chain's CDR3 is CAGSQEMGSSYNEQFF. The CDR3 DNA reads TGTGCCGGCAGCCAAGAAATGGGCAGCTCCTACAATGAGCAGTTCTTC.